What follows are 14 T cell receptor beta chains derived from one specimen sequenced in a study of T cell repertoires in cytomegalovirus infection. For these TCRs, the target antigens are not known. TCRdb reprocessed the reads via MiXCR and lists one record per CDR3 protein. This sample has fewer than 1,000,000 distinct CDR3 sequences, with more than 25% found just once. The sequenced sample was cultured CD8+ T cells from PBMCs, obtained from culture after CMV antigen stimulation. These receptors all come from a human donor in good health (CMV status not recorded). Some clones in this sample may be carry-over from other donors' samples.

The chain links TRBV20-1 to TRBJ2-3; unclear D gene. CDR1 DFQATT and CDR2 SNEGSKA come from the germline V gene (reference sequence). The CDR3 contains 14 residues. V lost 0 bases and J lost 5, with 12 bases in between. CDR3 DNA sequence: TGCAGTGCTAGAGATCCCCAAGGAAGAGATACGCAGTATTTT. This encodes CSARDPQGRDTQYF.

This chain links TRBV6-5 with TRBJ1-2; 8 bases fit TRBD1. Germline values: CDR1 MNHEY, CDR2 SVGAGI. Trimming at V came to 4 bases and at J to 4 bases, leaving 11 bases not matched to a gene. The CDR3 loop spans 16 amino acids. The CDR3 is CASSSPIGQGGYGYTF. In DNA, the CDR3 is TGTGCCAGCAGTTCCCCCATTGGACAGGGAGGCTATGGCTACACCTTC.

This clonotype was seen only a few times. The chain carries TRBV7-9 and TRBJ1-3, with TRBD1 matching over 8 bases. The germline gives CDR1 SEHNR, CDR2 FQNEAQ (reference sequence). Trimming removed 3 bases from V and 7 bases from J; junction bases left unmatched: 8. The CDR3 is 15 amino acids. This chain's CDR3 is CASSFPGQGGNTIYF. CDR3 in DNA: TGTGCCAGCAGCTTTCCCGGACAGGGTGGGAACACCATATATTTT.

In regard to this clonotype: The junction and the germline gene differ at one end; a read error may be behind it. The chain links TRBV12-3 or TRBV12-4 to TRBJ2-6; TRBD1 matches 8 bases. This CDR3 has 16 amino acids. In DNA form, the CDR3 reads TGTGCCAGCAGACCTAGGACAGGGTCTGGGGTCAACGTCCTGACTTTC. Amino acids: CASRPRTGSGVNVLTF.

The rearrangement joins TRBV24-1 to TRBJ2-5; 10 nucleotides match TRBD2. Germline lookup yields CDR1 KGHDR and CDR2 SFDVKD. V lost 3 bases and J lost 7; bases outside the gene matches: 13. The CDR3 has 17 amino acids. This CDR3 is CATSDPASGGLEGTQYF. As DNA, the CDR3 is TGTGCCACCAGTGATCCAGCTAGCGGGGGCCTAGAAGGGACCCAGTACTTC.

This clonotype was seen many times. V is TRBV7-2 and J is TRBJ2-3, with a tentative D call TRBD1 (6 bases). V lost 5 bases, J lost 4 bases, and 19 bases lay in between. Germline V gene sequence: CDR1 SGHTA, CDR2 FQGNSA. The CDR3 is 16 amino acids. The CDR3 sequence is CASSLLKGVIPDTQYF. In DNA, the CDR3 is TGTGCCAGCAGCCTCCTAAAGGGGGTGATCCCAGATACGCAGTATTTT. The full variable domain, in which reference TRBV7-2 and TRBJ2-3 provide the parts outside the CDR3, is GAGVSQSPSNKVTEKGKDVELRCDPISGHTALYWYRQSLGQGLEFLIYFQGNSAPDKSGLPSDRFSAERTGGSVSTLTIQRTQQEDSAVYLCASSLLKGVIPDTQYFGPGTRLTVL.

This clonotype was counted a few times. The chain is built from TRBV6-5 and TRBJ2-7, with unresolved D. In germline, CDR1 is MNHEY, CDR2 SVGAGI. The length of the CDR3 is 14 residues. V dropped 1 base and J dropped 0 bases, with 7 bases sitting between them. The CDR3, as DNA: TGTGCCAGCAGTTACTATGAAGGCTCCTACGAGCAGTACGTC. It is translated as CASSYYEGSYEQYV.

This clonotype was observed a few times. The chain carries TRBV6-5 and TRBJ2-3; TRBD2 might be the D (7 bases). V was pared by 2 bases and J by 0 bases, with 15 bases between. Germline loops: CDR1 MNHEY, CDR2 SVGAGI. The CDR3 is 17 residues long. The CDR3 DNA is TGTGCCAGCAGTTACCCGTTTGCGGGGGCTAGCACAGATACGCAGTATTTT. Protein sequence: CASSYPFAGASTDTQYF.

The chain uses TRBV6-8 and TRBJ1-1; perhaps TRBD1 as D (6 bases). The CDR3 is 13 amino acids. Trimming cost V 2 bases and J 6 bases, with 10 bases left between them. CDR1 is MNHGY and CDR2 is SAAAGT in the germline V gene. The CDR3 here is CASSYNSGAEAFF. DNA of the CDR3: TGTGCCAGCAGTTACAATTCAGGGGCTGAAGCTTTCTTT.

This clonotype was observed a handful of times. The rearrangement uses TRBV27 and TRBJ1-1; tentatively, D is TRBD1 (6 bases). Germline values: CDR1 MNHEY, CDR2 SMNVEV (reference sequence). The CDR3 contains 18 residues. V was shortened by 3 bases and J by 5 bases, with 25 bases between the two germline ends. This CDR3 reads CASSFIWAGEDFGTEAFF. CDR3 nucleotide sequence: TGTGCCAGCAGTTTTATCTGGGCAGGGGAAGACTTTGGGACTGAAGCTTTCTTT.

The chain carries TRBV10-3 and TRBJ2-7; 7 bases line up with TRBD2. V lost 4 bases and J lost 2; bases outside the gene matches: 5. The germline V gene has CDR1 ENHRY and CDR2 SYGVKD. This CDR3 comprises 14 residues. For the CDR3, the DNA is TGTGCCATCAGTGTTGAGCGGGGCCCCTACGAGCAGTACGTC. Protein product: CAISVERGPYEQYV.

Concerning this clonotype: This could be a read error, since a much larger clone is one nucleotide away. CDR3 bases: TGTGCCAACAGTCGCCCCCGCCGGGACAGGGTCGGTGTCGGCACAGATACGCAGTATTTT. Protein product: CANSRPRRDRVGVGTDTQYF. The V call is TRBV7-3, the J call TRBJ2-3, with 9 bases aligning to TRBD1. V shed 10 bases, J shed 1 base, and the junction held 24 bases outside the gene matches. The CDR3 length is 20 residues. CDR1 and CDR2 (germline): SGHTA, FQGTGA. The full variable domain, its missing parts supplied by reference TRBV7-3 and TRBJ2-3, is GAGVSQTPSNKVTEKGKYVELRCDPISGHTALYWYRQSLGQGPEFLIYFQGTGAADDSGLPNDRFFAVRPEGSVSTLKIQRTERGDSAVYLCANSRPRRDRVGVGTDTQYFGPGTRLTVL.

This clonotype has at least ten counts. The chain employs TRBV27 and TRBJ1-1, with TRBD1 as a possible D gene (5 bases). V lost 5 bases and J 0 bases, leaving 10 bases between the germline ends. Germline V gene sequence: CDR1 MNHEY, CDR2 SMNVEV (reference sequence). The CDR3 has 14 amino acids. The CDR3 here is CASSPGTVNTEAFF. The CDR3 DNA reads as TGTGCCAGCAGTCCCGGGACGGTGAACACTGAAGCTTTCTTT.

In this sample, this clonotype turned up a few times. The CDR3 nucleotides read TGTGCCAGTAGTAAGACTAGCGGAAACGAGCAGTACGTC. Translation gives CASSKTSGNEQYV. V gene TRBV19 combines with J gene TRBJ2-7; 9 bases line up with TRBD2. Germline V gene data show CDR1 as LNHDA and CDR2 as SQIVND (reference sequence). The CDR3 consists of 13 residues. J lost 5 bases, V lost 4 bases, and 3 bases had no gene match.